This T cell receptor beta chain is drawn from a study of T-cell memory formation after mild COVID-19. TCRdb redid the calling of the 5' RACE reads with MiXCR, one entry per CDR3 protein. This sample yields some 180,000 distinct CDR3 sequences, of which 10% to 15% are seen a single time; roughly 3.4% belongs to the top ten. This clonotype has more than one count but fewer than ten. The trim removed 1 base at V and 4 bases at J, leaving 4 bases unmatched. The CDR3 sequence is 14 residues long. Germline CDR1 and CDR2: DFQATT and SNEGSKA (reference sequence). The source material was PBMCs or a T cell subset sorted from them (not recorded which). The chain recombines TRBV20-1 with TRBJ2-5; TRBD2 matches at 9 bases. The receptor was isolated from a young man who had mild COVID-19 (a few samples of this study predate the infection). Cell type and time point are not known. The CDR3 region is CSARASGAGETQYF. CDR3 bases: TGCAGTGCTAGAGCTAGCGGGGCGGGAGAGACCCAGTACTTC.